The rows below give T cell receptor beta chains drawn from one sample of a study of T cells in Graves' hyperthyroidism and ophthalmopathy. One entry per CDR3 protein, called by TCRdb with MiXCR from the multiplex PCR reads. Found here are hundreds of thousands of distinct CDR3 sequences, 11% to 15% of them singletons; the top ten hold over 25%. Sequenced input: blood. The receptors originated from a middle-aged man with Graves' ophthalmopathy. CDR3s leave out the opening cysteine and the closing phenylalanine or tryptophan. The order of the fields is J gene, V gene, clone size, CDR3 protein. Some rows have no size entry. The others give once, few or many, or a class for an expanded clone.

J gene: TRBJ1-1; V gene: TRBV25-1; clone size: few; CDR3 protein: ASSAIQGTEAF
J gene: TRBJ2-7; V gene: TRBV3-1; clone size: many; CDR3 protein: ASSHPGTQYEQY
J gene: TRBJ1-2; V gene: TRBV25-1; clone size: once; CDR3 protein: ASYRTGDDGYT
J gene: TRBJ2-3; V gene: TRBV19; clone size: .; CDR3 protein: ASSIGSTDTQY
J gene: TRBJ2-1; V gene: TRBV6-2/TRBV6-3; clone size: .; CDR3 protein: ASSYSRVGWTEQF
J gene: TRBJ2-1; V gene: TRBV7-9; clone size: few; CDR3 protein: ATKGLADRGGGSSYNEQS
J gene: TRBJ2-3; V gene: TRBV6-2/TRBV6-3; clone size: .; CDR3 protein: ASSQGLAGPTDTQY
J gene: TRBJ1-5; V gene: TRBV20-1; clone size: many; CDR3 protein: SARGSGLNQPQH
J gene: TRBJ2-1; V gene: TRBV6-1; clone size: many; CDR3 protein: ASSATTGGSYNEQF
J gene: TRBJ2-2; V gene: TRBV19; clone size: many; CDR3 protein: ASQGLAGSGGELF
J gene: TRBJ1-1; V gene: TRBV18; clone size: .; CDR3 protein: ASSPWDYTEAF
J gene: TRBJ2-3; V gene: TRBV19; clone size: many; CDR3 protein: ASSIAGGTDTQY
J gene: TRBJ1-1; V gene: TRBV4-1; clone size: .; CDR3 protein: ASSPTGSGDTEAF
J gene: TRBJ2-2; V gene: TRBV9; clone size: few; CDR3 protein: ASSVTGNTGELF
J gene: TRBJ1-1; V gene: TRBV2; clone size: .; CDR3 protein: ASIVEGPTEAF
J gene: TRBJ2-1; V gene: TRBV7-2; clone size: few; CDR3 protein: ASSHGTGASEQF
J gene: TRBJ2-5; V gene: TRBV20-1; clone size: few; CDR3 protein: SASFPGDQETQY
J gene: TRBJ2-1; V gene: TRBV2; clone size: many; CDR3 protein: ASSVGGYNEQF
J gene: TRBJ2-1; V gene: TRBV20-1; clone size: many; CDR3 protein: SASSGLAGYNEQF
J gene: TRBJ1-1; V gene: TRBV12-3/TRBV12-4; clone size: many; CDR3 protein: ASSLGGAQNTEAF
J gene: TRBJ2-7; V gene: TRBV12-3/TRBV12-4; clone size: .; CDR3 protein: ASSSTGNYEQY
J gene: TRBJ2-5; V gene: TRBV6-5; clone size: .; CDR3 protein: ASSSPDREKETQY
J gene: TRBJ2-7; V gene: TRBV7-9; clone size: many; CDR3 protein: ASSPRPPGYEQY
J gene: TRBJ2-1; V gene: TRBV19; clone size: .; CDR3 protein: ASSIRGPSYNEQF
J gene: TRBJ2-1; V gene: TRBV9; clone size: .; CDR3 protein: ASSPQAGEYNEQF
J gene: TRBJ2-4; V gene: TRBV11-2; clone size: many; CDR3 protein: ASSLVDKNIQY
J gene: TRBJ2-1; V gene: TRBV3-1; clone size: many; CDR3 protein: ASSQTKGLAGTDEQF
J gene: TRBJ2-1; V gene: TRBV3-1; clone size: many; CDR3 protein: ASSQVEREGYNEQF
J gene: TRBJ2-2; V gene: TRBV20-1; clone size: few; CDR3 protein: SAGKQAGELF
J gene: TRBJ2-2; V gene: TRBV7-3; clone size: many; CDR3 protein: ASGGGSETGELF
J gene: TRBJ1-4; V gene: TRBV29-1; clone size: many; CDR3 protein: SVGFGEKLF
J gene: TRBJ2-2; V gene: TRBV19; clone size: few; CDR3 protein: ASSLTGGAGELF
J gene: TRBJ2-1; V gene: TRBV29-1; clone size: .; CDR3 protein: SVEMAGNYNEQF
J gene: TRBJ1-3; V gene: TRBV6-1; clone size: .; CDR3 protein: ASSEGFRSGNTIY
J gene: TRBJ2-7; V gene: TRBV6-5; clone size: few; CDR3 protein: ASSYRIGTSGSYEQY
J gene: TRBJ2-3; V gene: TRBV11-2; clone size: few; CDR3 protein: ASSLNSGSSDTQY
J gene: TRBJ2-7; V gene: TRBV20-1; clone size: many; CDR3 protein: SIWGPGLNEQY
J gene: TRBJ2-5; V gene: TRBV2; clone size: many; CDR3 protein: ASRLTGSQETQY
J gene: TRBJ2-7; V gene: TRBV5-8; clone size: few; CDR3 protein: ASTLTQYEQY
J gene: TRBJ2-7; V gene: TRBV28; clone size: many; CDR3 protein: ASSLASGDYEQY
J gene: TRBJ1-1; V gene: TRBV7-3; clone size: .; CDR3 protein: ASSFLGDTEAF
J gene: TRBJ2-1; V gene: TRBV28; clone size: many; CDR3 protein: ASSYFPGRYNEQF
J gene: TRBJ2-3; V gene: TRBV5-8; clone size: many; CDR3 protein: ASSLAGGSNTQY
J gene: TRBJ2-7; V gene: TRBV29-1; clone size: many; CDR3 protein: SVGGTDRRNTYEQY
J gene: TRBJ1-2; V gene: TRBV3-1; clone size: many; CDR3 protein: ASSQKPSGQSYGYT
J gene: TRBJ2-2; V gene: TRBV7-6; clone size: once; CDR3 protein: ASSLEGTGINTGELF
J gene: TRBJ2-6; V gene: TRBV5-1; clone size: many; CDR3 protein: ASTPGSGANVLT
J gene: TRBJ2-3; V gene: TRBV20-1; clone size: .; CDR3 protein: SARSGGGTDTQY
J gene: TRBJ2-1; V gene: TRBV6-1; clone size: few; CDR3 protein: ASRGPNNEQF
J gene: TRBJ2-7; V gene: TRBV19; clone size: many; CDR3 protein: ASSIEADILQSYEQY
J gene: TRBJ2-1; V gene: TRBV29-1; clone size: many; CDR3 protein: SVGSGSLSNEQF
J gene: TRBJ2-1; V gene: TRBV27; clone size: .; CDR3 protein: ASSSESLSNEQF
J gene: TRBJ2-1; V gene: TRBV7-9; clone size: few; CDR3 protein: ASSYSDSDEQF
J gene: TRBJ2-2; V gene: TRBV2; clone size: many; CDR3 protein: ASSGPVPGQGLDTGELF
J gene: TRBJ2-3; V gene: TRBV6-1; clone size: few; CDR3 protein: ASSGPKSRRSDTQY
J gene: TRBJ1-6; V gene: TRBV6-5; clone size: few; CDR3 protein: ASSLRSPINSPLH